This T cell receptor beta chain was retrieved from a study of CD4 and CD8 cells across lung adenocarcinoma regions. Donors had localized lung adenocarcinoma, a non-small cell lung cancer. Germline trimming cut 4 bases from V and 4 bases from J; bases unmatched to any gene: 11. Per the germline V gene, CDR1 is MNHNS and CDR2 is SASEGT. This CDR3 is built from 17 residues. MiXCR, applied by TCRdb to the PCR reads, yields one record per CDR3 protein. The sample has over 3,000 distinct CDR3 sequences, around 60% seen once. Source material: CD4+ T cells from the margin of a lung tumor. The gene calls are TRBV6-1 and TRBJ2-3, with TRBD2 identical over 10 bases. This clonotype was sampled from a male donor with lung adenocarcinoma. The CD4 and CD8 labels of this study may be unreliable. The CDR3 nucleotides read TGTGCCAGCAGTGGGTCCCCCCTAGCGGGAGTTGCAGATACGCAGTATTTT. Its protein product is CASSGSPLAGVADTQYF.